This T cell receptor (beta chain) was sequenced during a study of blood T cell repertoires in COVID-19. The ends were cut back, 5 bases at V and 1 base at J, with 20 bases in the middle. The CDR3 totals 17 residues. CDR1 MNHNY and CDR2 SVGAGI come from the germline V gene (reference sequence). The method was immunoSEQ multiplex PCR; TCRdb's version includes in-frame clones alone and lacks a portion of them. The sample records around 30,000 clones, roughly four fifths being singletons. Sequencing input: peripheral blood. This chain joins TRBV6-6 and TRBJ1-1; D perhaps matches TRBD1 (6 bases). This clonotype originated in a human donor in a cohort sampled during active COVID-19. The CDR3 DNA reads TGTGCCAGCAGTCGAAGACTAAACAGGGATAGGAACACTGAAGCTTTCTTT. As protein: CASSRRLNRDRNTEAFF.